Listed below are T cell receptor beta chains from one sample, sequenced in a study of cytomegalovirus exposure and HLA in healthy donors. TCRdb's table, derived via immunoSEQ multiplex PCR, lists solely in-frame clones and lacks some. The table lists around 160,000 clones, around four fifths of them singletons, with roughly 10% in the top ten. Sequencing was done on a sample of PBMCs. The receptors originated from a man aged 18 to 30 in good health and CMV-seropositive. Each CDR3 is given with its conserved first and last residue. D genes are given only for firm matches.

d_call j_call v_call cdr3_nt cdr3_aa
TRBD1 TRBJ2-7 TRBV6-1 TGTGCCAGCAGATGGGGGAACAGGGGGGTGTACGAGCAGTACTTC CASRWGNRGVYEQYF
- TRBJ2-1 TRBV5-1 TGCGCCAGCAGCAATGCTAGGGGGAATGAGCAGTTCTTC CASSNARGNEQFF
- TRBJ1-2 TRBV21-1 TGTGCCGGGGGACAGGGAATCTATGGCTACACCTTC CAGGQGIYGYTF
- TRBJ2-2 TRBV6-5 TGTGCCAGCAGTCGGGGGGCTAATACCGGGGAGCTGTTTTTT CASSRGANTGELFF
- TRBJ1-2 TRBV7-2 TGTGCCAGCAGCTTATCTTTCAGGGAAGGGGCGAAGTATGGCTACACCTTC CASSLSFREGAKYGYTF
- TRBJ1-2 TRBV19 TGTGCCAGTAGTTCCCGGGATAACTATGGCTACACCTTC CASSSRDNYGYTF
TRBD1 TRBJ1-1 TRBV5-1 TGCGCCAGCAGCCCCCCAAGGACAGGGCAAGGAATCACTGAAGCTTTCTTT CASSPPRTGQGITEAFF
- TRBJ1-1 TRBV15 TGTGCCACCAGCAGAGATTTGGGCGAGCGGACTGAAGCTTTCTTT CATSRDLGERTEAFF
- TRBJ1-2 TRBV6-1 TGTGCCGGGACTGGGGGAGCTAACTATGGCTACACCTTC CAGTGGANYGYTF
- TRBJ2-7 TRBV4-1 TGCGCCAGCAGCCAAGGGCACTACCTTGACTACGAGCAGTACTTC CASSQGHYLDYEQYF
- TRBJ1-2 TRBV18 TGTGCCAGCTCACCAGGGGGCGGAAACTATGGCTACACCTTC CASSPGGGNYGYTF
- TRBJ2-7 TRBV4-3 TGCGCCAGCAGCCAAGTCAGGGGTGGGTACGAGCAGTACTTC CASSQVRGGYEQYF
TRBD2 TRBJ2-1 TRBV5-5 TGTGCCAGCAGCTTCAGCGGGAGCTCCTACAATGAGCAGTTCTTC CASSFSGSSYNEQFF
TRBD2 TRBJ2-1 TRBV2 TGTGCCACCGACCCGGGACTAGCGGTCAATGAGCAGTTCTTC CATDPGLAVNEQFF
TRBD2 TRBJ2-1 TRBV4-1 TGCGCCAGCAGCCAAGAGCAGGGACTAGCGGTCTCCTACAATGAGCAGTTCTTC CASSQEQGLAVSYNEQFF
TRBD1 TRBJ1-2 TRBV5-1 TGCGCCAGCAGCTCTGGACAGGATTTAGCTAACTATGGCTACACCTTC CASSSGQDLANYGYTF
TRBD1 TRBJ1-2 TRBV11-2 TGTGCCAGCAGCTTAGCTGTGGACAGGACGATCTTC CASSLAVDRTIF
- TRBJ2-7 TRBV11-2 TGTGCCAGCAGCTTAGGACTTCGTAGCGGAAATTACGAGCAGTACTTC CASSLGLRSGNYEQYF
TRBD2 TRBJ2-1 TRBV19 TGTGCCAGTAGCCGGACTAGCGGGAGCTCCTACAATGAGCAGTTCTTC CASSRTSGSSYNEQFF
TRBD2 TRBJ2-7 TRBV27 TGTGCCAGCAGTTCTAGCGGGAGAGGCTACGAGCAGTACTTC CASSSSGRGYEQYF
- TRBJ2-7 TRBV10-3 TGTGCCATCAACGGGCAGCGGTCCTACGAGCAGTACTTC CAINGQRSYEQYF
TRBD1 TRBJ2-6 TRBV27 TGTGCCAGCAGTCTAACGACTGACAGGGGTGATGGCGTCCTGACTTTC CASSLTTDRGDGVLTF
TRBD2 TRBJ2-1 TRBV9 TGTGCCAGCAGCGTTAGCGGGACGGGCCCCGATGAGCAGTTCTTC CASSVSGTGPDEQFF
TRBD2 TRBJ2-7 TRBV7-8 TGTGCCAGCAGCCCGACTAGCGGGAACTACGAGCAGTACTTC CASSPTSGNYEQYF
- TRBJ1-1 TRBV28 TGTGCCAGCAGTCCCCCCGGAGGAGTCCTCACTGAAGCTTTCTTT CASSPPGGVLTEAFF
TRBD1 TRBJ2-2 TRBV2 TGTGCCAGCATTCCCCGCGACAGGGTAAACACCGGGGAGCTGTTTTTT CASIPRDRVNTGELFF
TRBD2 TRBJ2-2 TRBV30 TGTGCCTGGAGAGAAAGACTAGCGGGAGACACCGGGGAGCTGTTTTTT CAWRERLAGDTGELFF
- TRBJ1-5 TRBV6-6 TGTGCCAGCAGTTTGGGGGGAAGTGATAATCAGCCCCAGCATTTT CASSLGGSDNQPQHF
- TRBJ2-3 TRBV7-3 TGTGCCAGCAGCTTAATTGGAGGGGCAGATACGCAGTATTTT CASSLIGGADTQYF
TRBD2 TRBJ2-3 TRBV6-6 TGTGCCAGCAGTTACGGGCGGGGGGGCACAGATACGCAGTATTTT CASSYGRGGTDTQYF
TRBD1 TRBJ2-7 TRBV19 TGTGCCAGTAGTATCCTTCCGGGACAGGCCTACGAGCAGTACTTC CASSILPGQAYEQYF
TRBD1 TRBJ1-2 TRBV28 TGTGCCAGCAGTTTATTAGACAGGGGAGGAGGCTACACCTTC CASSLLDRGGGYTF
TRBD1 TRBJ1-1 TRBV6-5 TGTGCCAGCAGTAGAACGACAGGGGGGAGCACTGAAGCTTTCTTT CASSRTTGGSTEAFF
TRBD2 TRBJ2-1 TRBV7-3 TGTGCCAGCAGCTTAACGGGGGGGTTTCATTCCTACAATGAGCAGTTCTTC CASSLTGGFHSYNEQFF
- TRBJ1-4 TRBV27 TGTGCCAGCAGTTTAACAGGGAGCGTCGGTGAAAAACTGTTTTTT CASSLTGSVGEKLFF
- TRBJ1-1 TRBV9 TGTGCCAGCAGCGGGTTTTCGACAGGTTTGAACACTGAAGCTTTCTTT CASSGFSTGLNTEAFF
TRBD1 TRBJ1-1 TRBV27 TGTGCCAGCAGCGCCGGGACAGGCCCCACTGAAGCTTTCTTT CASSAGTGPTEAFF
- TRBJ2-7 TRBV27 TGTGCCAGCAGGCCCAACGCCGGGAGCGAGCAGTACTTC CASRPNAGSEQYF
- TRBJ2-3 TRBV6-4 TGTGCCAGCAGTGACTCGGCGGGATCAACAGATACGCAGTATTTT CASSDSAGSTDTQYF
- TRBJ1-1 TRBV2 TGTGCCAGCGGCTTGAGCAGGGCCAGCGCCACTGAAGCTTTCTTT CASGLSRASATEAFF